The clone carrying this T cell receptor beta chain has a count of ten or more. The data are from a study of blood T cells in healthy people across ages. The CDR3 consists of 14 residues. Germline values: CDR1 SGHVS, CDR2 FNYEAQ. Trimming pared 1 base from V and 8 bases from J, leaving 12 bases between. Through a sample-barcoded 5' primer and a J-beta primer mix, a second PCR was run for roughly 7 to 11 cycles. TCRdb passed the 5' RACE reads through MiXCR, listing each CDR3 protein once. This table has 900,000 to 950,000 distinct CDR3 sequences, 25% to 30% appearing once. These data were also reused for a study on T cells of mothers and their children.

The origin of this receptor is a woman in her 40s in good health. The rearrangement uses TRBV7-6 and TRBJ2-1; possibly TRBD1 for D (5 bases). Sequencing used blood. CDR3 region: CASSLGGTLDEQFF. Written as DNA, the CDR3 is TGTGCCAGCAGCTTAGGGGGCACGCTTGATGAGCAGTTCTTC.